This T cell receptor (beta chain) derives from a study of T cell responses to AZD1222 COVID-19 vaccine. Across the whole study: Analysis merged second doses at about 4 or about 12 weeks.

Germline CDR1 is SGHRS and CDR2 is YFSETQ. V lost 3 bases to trimming and J lost 4 bases; unmatched junction nucleotides: 7. There are 15 residues in the CDR3. This table comes from immunoSEQ multiplex PCR, and its TCRdb copy is limited to in-frame clones, with some not included. The table shows 90,000 to 120,000 clones, with 89% occurring only once. Regarding this clone: The antigen is unknown.

Findings of the study overall: Compared with day 0, the breadth and depth of the Spike-specific TCR repertoire rose significantly after two doses of AZD1222. Seropositivity was recorded at baseline in only a handful of AZD1222 recipients.

The sequence came from an adult in good health. The sample in question was peripheral blood, obtained on day 0 of AZD1222 vaccination. J is TRBJ2-5 and V is TRBV5-1; 9 bases map to TRBD1. The CDR3 DNA reads TGCGCCAGCAGCTACGGGACAGGGTCGATAGAGACCCAGTACTTC. It is translated as CASSYGTGSIETQYF.